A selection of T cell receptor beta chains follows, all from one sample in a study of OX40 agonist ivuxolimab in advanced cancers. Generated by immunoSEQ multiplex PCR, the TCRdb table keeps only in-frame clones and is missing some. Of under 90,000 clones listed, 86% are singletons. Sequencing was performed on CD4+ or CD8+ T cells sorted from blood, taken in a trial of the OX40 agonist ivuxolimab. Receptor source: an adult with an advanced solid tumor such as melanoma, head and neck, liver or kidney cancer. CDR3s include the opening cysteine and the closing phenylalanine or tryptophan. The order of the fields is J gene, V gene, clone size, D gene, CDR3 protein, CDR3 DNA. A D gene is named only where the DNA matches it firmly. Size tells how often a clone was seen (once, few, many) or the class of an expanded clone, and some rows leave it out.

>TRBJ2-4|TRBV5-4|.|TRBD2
CASSYWTSGNIQYF
TGTGCCAGCAGCTATTGGACTAGTGGAAACATTCAGTACTTC
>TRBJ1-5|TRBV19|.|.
CASSISSAGGGQPQHF
TGTGCCAGTAGTATCTCAAGTGCGGGGGGCGGTCAGCCCCAGCATTTT
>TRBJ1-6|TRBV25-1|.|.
CASSQGWSPLHF
TGTGCCAGCAGCCAGGGTTGGTCACCCCTCCACTTT
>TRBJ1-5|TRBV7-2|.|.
CASSLAGGSNQPQHF
TGTGCCAGCAGCTTAGCAGGGGGGAGCAATCAGCCCCAGCATTTT
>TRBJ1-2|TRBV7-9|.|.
CASSLGGRTNYGYTF
TGTGCCAGCAGCTTAGGGGGCAGGACAAACTATGGCTACACCTTC
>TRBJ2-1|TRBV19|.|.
CASGGGGSVNNEQFF
TGTGCCAGTGGTGGGGGAGGATCGGTTAATAATGAGCAGTTCTTC
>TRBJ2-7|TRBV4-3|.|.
CASSQDITYEQYF
TGCGCCAGCAGCCAAGATATCACCTACGAGCAGTACTTC
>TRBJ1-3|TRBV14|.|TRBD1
CASSHRGGSSGNTIYF
TGTGCCAGCAGCCACCGAGGGGGCAGCTCTGGAAACACCATATATTTT
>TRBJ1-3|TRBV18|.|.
CASSSLLTGRNSGNTIYF
TGTGCCAGCTCATCCCTCTTGACAGGACGAAACTCTGGAAACACCATATATTTT
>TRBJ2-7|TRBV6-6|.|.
CASQGQPSYEQYF
TGTGCCAGCCAGGGGCAGCCCTCCTACGAGCAGTACTTC
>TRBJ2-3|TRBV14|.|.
CASSQDPRISTQYF
TGTGCCAGCAGCCAAGACCCGCGAATTAGTACGCAGTATTTT
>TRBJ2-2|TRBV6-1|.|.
CASSEGFGERNTGELFF
TGTGCCAGCAGTGAAGGATTTGGGGAGCGGAACACCGGGGAGCTGTTTTTT
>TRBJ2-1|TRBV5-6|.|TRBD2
CASSAPQAGTYNEQFF
TGTGCCAGCAGCGCGCCACAAGCGGGGACCTACAATGAGCAGTTCTTC
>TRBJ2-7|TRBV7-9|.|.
CASSLAYVDPFFF
TGTGCCAGCAGCTTAGCGTATGTGGACCCCTTTTTCTTC
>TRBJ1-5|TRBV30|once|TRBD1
CAWGGQGSNQPQHF
TGTGCCTGGGGGGGACAGGGGAGCAATCAGCCCCAGCATTTT
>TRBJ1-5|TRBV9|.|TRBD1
CASSRTGVYNQPQHF
TGTGCCAGCAGTCGTACAGGGGTCTACAATCAGCCCCAGCATTTT
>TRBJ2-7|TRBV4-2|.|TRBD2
CASSQGRGGSYEQYF
TGTGCCAGCAGCCAAGGGCGGGGGGGCTCCTACGAGCAGTACTTC
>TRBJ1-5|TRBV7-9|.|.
CASSLSGARSNQPQHF
TGTGCCAGCAGCTTATCTGGGGCGCGGAGCAATCAGCCCCAGCATTTT
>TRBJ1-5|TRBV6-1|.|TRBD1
CASNQGQDIGQPQHF
TGTGCCAGCAACCAGGGACAGGACATAGGGCAGCCCCAGCATTTT
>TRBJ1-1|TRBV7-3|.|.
CASSLGKNTEAFF
TGTGCCAGCAGCTTAGGGAAGAACACTGAAGCTTTCTTT